This entry is about one TCR beta chain. What it binds is unknown. After re-calling the 5' RACE reads, TCRdb lists one entry per CDR3 protein, DNA absent. Recorded here are fewer than 550,000 distinct CDR3 sequences; the top ten clones represent 2% to 3%. The sample belongs to a study of monozygotic twins with inflammatory bowel disease. Study-wide findings and caveats: Healthy co-twins, by inverse Simpson, had higher TCRbeta diversity than their siblings with IBD. A lone strong IBD-associated signal or clonotype found no support.

This CDR3 spans 16 amino acids. The chain links TRBV12-3 or TRBV12-4 to TRBJ2-3; TCRdb indicates TRBD2, and absent DNA this call remains unverified. Sequenced input: blood. This TCR was sampled from a human donor with ulcerative colitis or Crohn's disease, or a healthy co-twin of an affected twin (not recorded which). CDR3 loop: CASTRLGSLGTDTQYF.